This T cell receptor (beta chain) was sequenced for a study of blood T cell repertoires in COVID-19. Across the study: Whether acute or convalescent, the COVID-19 samples came from the United States, Italy and Spain. In each case, the material was cDNA or gDNA derived from T cells, B-cell-depleted T cells, or PBMCs.

V lost 0 bases, J lost 5 bases, and 15 bases lay in between. The CDR3 consists of 15 residues. Germline V gene data show CDR1 as SGHNT and CDR2 as YYREEE (reference sequence). Original handling: Cell counts per sample came from amplifying reference gene primers. Clones were read by immunoSEQ multiplex PCR, and TCRdb kept only the in-frame ones, dropping some. The V and J calls and clone size are taken from that table; D and trimming were inferred from the DNA. The sample carries some 50,000 clones, approximately 85% recorded once. The receptor's source is a human donor in a cohort sampled during active COVID-19. Sequencing was done on a sample of peripheral blood. The chain recombines TRBV5-4 with TRBJ2-7, with a weak D call TRBD2 (5 bases). CDR3: CASSLVGVASHEQYF. CDR3 sequence (DNA): TGTGCCAGCAGCTTGGTAGGTGTAGCGTCCCACGAGCAGTACTTC.